These 27 T cell receptor beta chains share one sample of origin, sequenced in a study of T cell repertoires in cytomegalovirus infection. TCRdb reanalysed the reads using MiXCR and keeps one entry per CDR3 protein. This table has about 300,000 distinct CDR3 sequences, around 9.1% appearing once. Sequencing used PBMCs. The receptors were sampled from a human donor in good health (CMV status not recorded). Some clones in this sample may be carry-over from other donors' samples.

This clonotype was seen ten or more times. This rearrangement joins TRBV5-1 to TRBJ2-7; 7 bases are shared with TRBD2. The CDR3 is 16 residues long. Germline CDR1 is SGHRS and CDR2 is YFSETQ. The junction had 14 bases not matched to a gene; V was cut back by 4 bases and J by 4 bases. The CDR3 sequence: CASSPAGAGIVYEQYF. For the CDR3, the DNA is TGCGCCAGCAGCCCAGCTGGAGCGGGGATCGTGTACGAGCAGTACTTC.

Regarding this clonotype: Because it lacks the conserved phenylalanine or tryptophan at the end, this CDR3 is likely a read error. The chain has TRBV7-6 and TRBJ2-5; D gene unclear. This CDR3 is built from 13 residues. Trimming cost V 3 bases and J 3 bases, with 8 bases left between them. Germline loops: CDR1 SGHVS, CDR2 FNYEAQ. In DNA, the CDR3 is TGTGCCAGCAGCTTCACACAGAAAGAGACCCAGTACGGC. Protein sequence: CASSFTQKETQYG.

J is TRBJ1-5 and V is TRBV28; D may be TRBD1 (5 bases). Looked up from germline, CDR1 is MDHEN and CDR2 is SYDVKM. V was shortened by 7 bases and J by 7 bases, with 14 bases between the two germline ends. The CDR3 totals 13 residues. For the CDR3, the DNA is TGTGCCAGCACCATACGGGGCGTGCAGCCCCAGCATTTT. It is translated as CASTIRGVQPQHF.

This sequence joins TRBV29-1 and TRBJ1-2, with D unclear. V shed 3 bases and J shed 3 bases, with 14 bases lying between them. The CDR3 loop spans 14 amino acids. Per germline, CDR1 SQVTM and CDR2 ANQGSEA. The DNA for the CDR3 is TGCAGCGTTGATAAAACCCTGAGTCACTATGGCTACACCTTC. Translated: CSVDKTLSHYGYTF. Combining the CDR3 with reference TRBV29-1 and TRBJ1-2 gives the whole variable domain SAVISQKPSRDICQRGTSLTIQCQVDSQVTMMFWYRQQPGQSLTLIATANQGSEATYESGFVIDKFPISRPNLTFSTLTVSNMSPEDSSIYLCSVDKTLSHYGYTFGSGTRLTVV.

The rearrangement uses TRBV20-1 and TRBJ1-6, with D unclear. The V and J ends lost 3 bases and 0 bases respectively, with 15 bases between them. Germline V gives CDR1 DFQATT, CDR2 SNEGSKA (reference sequence). This CDR3 is 17 amino acids long. This CDR3 is CSAREIRESSYNSPLHF. In nucleotides, the CDR3 is TGCAGTGCTAGGGAAATTAGGGAGAGCTCCTATAATTCACCCCTCCACTTT.

This clonotype was observed many times. V usage is TRBV10-3 and J usage is TRBJ2-2, with no clear D. CDR3 length: 19 amino acids. Trimming shortened V by 0 bases and J by 6 bases, and 23 bases separated the two germline ends. CDR1 ENHRY and CDR2 SYGVKD come from the germline V gene. The CDR3 here is CAISESYRPTAGDAGELFF. CDR3 DNA: TGTGCCATCAGTGAGTCCTACCGTCCCACGGCCGGAGACGCCGGGGAGCTGTTTTTT.

In its sample, this clonotype was seen many times. The chain uses TRBV7-2 and TRBJ1-6, with 10 positions matching TRBD1. Germline CDR1 reads SGHTA; CDR2 reads FQGNSA. This CDR3 contains 14 residues. V dropped 5 bases and J dropped 10; count of bases not matched to a gene: 5. CDR3 residues: CASSQGQGYSPLHF. Written as DNA, the CDR3 is TGTGCCAGCAGCCAGGGACAGGGGTACTCACCCCTCCACTTT.

This chain connects TRBV27 to TRBJ2-3, with 10 bases lining up with TRBD2. The CDR3 sequence is 17 residues long. After removal of 3 bases from V and 1 base from J, the junction contained 7 bases not matched to a gene. Germline values: CDR1 MNHEY, CDR2 SMNVEV (reference sequence). The CDR3: CASSFFKRGGRTDTQYF. The CDR3 coding sequence is TGTGCCAGCAGTTTCTTTAAGCGGGGGGGTCGCACAGATACGCAGTATTTT.

This clonotype was counted at least ten times. J is TRBJ2-2 and V is TRBV7-8; 8 bases line up with TRBD2. The germline V gene has CDR1 SGHVS and CDR2 FQNEAQ. The CDR3 has 15 amino acids. With V trimmed by 5 bases and J by 6 bases, 8 bases remained unmatched. The CDR3 DNA follows: TGTGCCAGCAGCCCCTCGGGACTAGAGGCCGGGGAGCTGTTTTTT. The encoded protein is CASSPSGLEAGELFF.

The table lists this clonotype with many counts. This chain connects TRBV7-8 to TRBJ1-5, with D unresolved. From germline, CDR1 is SGHVS and CDR2 FQNEAQ. There are 18 residues in the CDR3. Deletions cut 2 bases from V and 2 bases from J, with 19 bases between. DNA for the CDR3: TGTGCCAGCAGCTTATCCCTGCACGCCCTGGTGGGCAATCAGCCCCAGCATTTT. Translated: CASSLSLHALVGNQPQHF.

Ten or more counts support this clonotype. The rearrangement links TRBV28 to TRBJ1-1; D might be TRBD1 (5 bases). The CDR3 is made up of 15 amino acids. V lost 5 bases, J lost 3 bases, and 16 bases lay in between. Germline CDR1 reads MDHEN; CDR2 reads SYDVKM. This chain's CDR3 is CASSPGGAQDTEAFF. For the CDR3, the DNA is TGTGCCAGCAGTCCTGGCGGGGCGCAGGACACTGAAGCTTTCTTT.

This clonotype showed up many times. V is TRBV7-2 and J is TRBJ2-7; weak D call: TRBD1 (6 bases). Trimming left V 1 base short and J 7 bases short, with 11 bases between. Germline V gene sequence: CDR1 SGHTA, CDR2 FQGNSA. CDR3 length: 13 residues. As DNA, the CDR3 is TGTGCCAGCAGCTTAGGATACAGGGAAGAGCAGTACGTC. This gives the protein CASSLGYREEQYV.

This clonotype was found many times. This chain uses TRBV28 with TRBJ1-2; 9 nucleotides line up with TRBD1. Germline V gene sequence: CDR1 MDHEN, CDR2 SYDVKM. The CDR3 is 15 amino acids. V was pared by 2 bases and J by 6 bases, with 7 bases of the junction left unmatched. The CDR3 spells CASSLGYRGRDGYTF. CDR3 nucleotide sequence: TGTGCCAGCAGTTTAGGGTACAGGGGGCGAGATGGCTACACCTTC.

This clonotype was seen many times. The CDR3 loop reads CASSPRVPHTQYF. CDR3 DNA sequence: TGTGCCAGCAGCCCCAGGGTTCCGCATACGCAGTATTTT. The chain employs TRBV28 and TRBJ2-3; TRBD1 is a possible D gene (5 bases). The CDR3 spans 13 residues. The ends were cut back, 6 bases at V and 7 bases at J, with 14 bases in the middle. The germline V gene has CDR1 MDHEN and CDR2 SYDVKM.

This clonotype was seen ten or more times. The rearrangement links TRBV2 to TRBJ1-4; a possible D gene is TRBD1 (5 bases). Trimming cost V 2 bases and J 7 bases, with 11 bases left between them. CDR3 length: 14 amino acids. Germline CDR1 SNHLY, CDR2 FYNNEI. The CDR3 sequence: CASSENKRGEKLFF. The CDR3 DNA follows: TGTGCCAGCAGTGAAAACAAAAGGGGTGAAAAACTGTTTTTT.

This clonotype was observed many times. The V and J genes are TRBV19 and TRBJ1-5, with unresolved D. From germline, CDR1 is LNHDA and CDR2 SQIVND (reference sequence). V lost 7 bases and J lost 0, with 13 bases in between. CDR3 size: 15 residues. CDR3: CASTSMLTSNQPQHF. For the CDR3, the DNA is TGTGCCAGTACCTCGATGTTGACTAGCAATCAGCCCCAGCATTTT.

This clonotype was seen many times. The chain employs TRBV7-6 and TRBJ2-1, with 9 bases aligning to TRBD2. Germline V CDR1 and CDR2: SGHVS, FNYEAQ. The CDR3 has 15 residues. J was trimmed by 4 bases and V by 3 bases; bases with no gene match: 4. CDR3 sequence reads: CASSLAGGHYNEQFF. The CDR3 DNA reads as TGTGCCAGCAGCTTGGCGGGGGGGCATTACAATGAGCAGTTCTTC.

This clonotype appeared many times. The chain has TRBV7-2 and TRBJ2-2, with TRBD1 matching over 7 bases. This CDR3 has 16 residues. CDR1 and CDR2 from the germline V gene are SGHTA and FQGNSA. Trimming at V came to 3 bases and at J to 2 bases, leaving 6 bases not matched to a gene. The CDR3 is CASSLTGSPNTGELFF. The CDR3 region has the DNA TGTGCCAGCAGCTTGACAGGGTCGCCCAACACCGGGGAGCTGTTTTTT.

This clonotype appeared many times. The chain has TRBV7-3 and TRBJ1-3; D is undetermined. This CDR3 region has 14 residues. Trimming left V 5 bases short and J 2 bases short, with 10 bases between. Germline CDR1 is SGHTA and CDR2 is FQGTGA. CDR3 residues: CASSPGPAGNTIYF. The DNA of the CDR3 is TGTGCCAGCAGCCCCGGCCCCGCTGGAAACACCATATATTTT.

This clonotype showed up many times. The chain is built from TRBV7-9 and TRBJ1-2; D may be TRBD1 (6 bases). Trimming cost V 8 bases and J 4 bases, with 20 bases left between them. The CDR3 spans 15 residues. In germline, CDR1 is SEHNR, CDR2 FQNEAQ (reference sequence). CDR3 sequence reads: CASLNSGGSIYGYTF. The CDR3 DNA reads as TGTGCCAGCCTCAACTCGGGGGGCAGTATCTATGGCTACACCTTC.

This clonotype appeared many times. The chain links TRBV7-2 to TRBJ2-6, with D perhaps being TRBD1 or TRBD2 (6 bases each). V shed 5 bases and J shed 4 bases, with 15 bases lying between them. The V gene's germline CDR1 is SGHTA and CDR2 FQGNSA. The CDR3 runs 16 residues. The CDR3 loop reads CASSPQGLVGANVLTF. CDR3 bases: TGTGCCAGCAGCCCACAGGGACTCGTAGGGGCCAACGTCCTGACTTTC.

This clonotype was picked up many times. The V and J genes are TRBV28 and TRBJ2-1; D unclear. The V end lost 3 bases, the J end lost 5 bases, and 2 bases lay between the germline ends. Germline values: CDR1 MDHEN, CDR2 SYDVKM. The CDR3 loop spans 11 amino acids. CDR3 sequence (DNA): TGTGCCAGCAGTTTCAACAATGAGCAGTTCTTC. Translation gives CASSFNNEQFF.

This clonotype was observed many times. V and J are TRBV28 and TRBJ1-1; no firm D call. Germline V gene lookup returns CDR1 MDHEN and CDR2 SYDVKM. This CDR3 is 15 amino acids long. Trimming removed 3 bases from V and 2 bases from J, with 13 bases in between. The CDR3 sequence is CASSLEQTRNTEAFF. The CDR3 nucleotides are TGTGCCAGCAGTTTGGAACAGACTCGAAACACTGAAGCTTTCTTT.

This clonotype occurred a few times. V and J are TRBV6-6 and TRBJ1-2; tentatively, D is TRBD1 (5 bases). This CDR3 region has 15 residues. Trimming stripped 0 bases from V and 4 bases from J, with 12 bases between. Germline CDR1 reads MNHNY; CDR2 reads SVGAGI (reference sequence). The CDR3 sequence: CASSYSGESLYGYTF. CDR3 DNA: TGTGCCAGCAGTTACTCGGGGGAAAGCCTCTATGGCTACACCTTC.

This clonotype was observed at least ten times. This rearrangement joins TRBV6-1 to TRBJ2-3, with TRBD2 matching 8 bases. The CDR3 consists of 15 residues. With V trimmed by 2 bases and J by 4 bases, 5 bases remained unmatched. Germline V gives CDR1 MNHNS, CDR2 SASEGT. CDR3 protein: CASSERRGASDTQYF. CDR3 DNA sequence: TGTGCCAGCAGTGAACGGCGGGGGGCCTCAGATACGCAGTATTTT.

The sample holds many counts of this clonotype. V gene TRBV7-2 combines with J gene TRBJ2-7; 8 nucleotides match TRBD1. The CDR3 has 14 residues. Germline-derived CDR1 and CDR2 are SGHTA and FQGNSA. Trimming at V came to 3 bases and at J to 2 bases, leaving 3 bases not matched to a gene. The DNA for the CDR3 is TGTGCCAGCAGCTTCCCGGACAGGGCCTACGAGCAGTACTTC. Translated: CASSFPDRAYEQYF.

This clonotype was observed a few times. The J gene is TRBJ2-7, the V gene TRBV3-1; tentatively, D is TRBD1 (6 bases). Germline loops: CDR1 LGHDT, CDR2 YNNKEL (reference sequence). The CDR3 consists of 13 residues. Trimming cost V 2 bases and J 6 bases, with 11 bases left between them. The CDR3 reads CASSQSTGTEQYV. Here the CDR3 DNA reads TGTGCCAGCAGCCAATCAACAGGGACCGAGCAGTACGTC.